This entry lists 22 T cell receptor beta chains sequenced from one sample in a study of blood T cell repertoires in COVID-19. The repertoire was sequenced with immunoSEQ multiplex PCR; TCRdb's copy has only in-frame clones and lacks some. The repertoire holds about 430,000 clones, with roughly 88% as singletons. What was sequenced was PBMCs or T cells enriched from blood (not recorded which). These receptors were obtained from a woman younger than 30 who had been exposed to COVID-19.

The rearrangement uses TRBV28 and TRBJ1-2; D may be TRBD1 (5 bases). The CDR3 has 14 amino acids. The V and J ends lost 6 bases and 7 bases respectively, with 18 bases between them. CDR1 MDHEN and CDR2 SYDVKM come from the germline V gene. CDR3 residues: CASRFRQPGFGYTF. CDR3 sequence (DNA): TGTGCCAGCAGATTTAGACAGCCCGGATTTGGCTACACCTTC.

This chain joins TRBV6-5 and TRBJ1-5, with a weak D call TRBD1 (5 bases). Deletions cut 7 bases from V and 3 bases from J, with 16 bases between. The CDR3 is 15 residues long. Germline CDR1 MNHEY, CDR2 SVGAGI. The CDR3 region has the DNA TGTGCCAGCACTCTGGGACTCAGGGACAATCAGCCCCAGCATTTT. It encodes CASTLGLRDNQPQHF.

The chain is built from TRBV27 and TRBJ1-1; the D gene is possibly TRBD1 (5 bases). V was cut by 4 bases and J by 3 bases, with 9 bases left in between. CDR1 and CDR2 (germline): MNHEY, SMNVEV (reference sequence). This CDR3 region has 13 residues. The CDR3 spells CASSWGVDTEAFF. The DNA of the CDR3 is TGTGCCAGCAGTTGGGGGGTTGACACTGAAGCTTTCTTT.

The chain has TRBV25-1 and TRBJ2-7; 9 bases match TRBD2. Germline values: CDR1 MGHDK, CDR2 SYGVNS. Unmatched junction bases numbered 7, after V lost 6 bases and J lost 7 bases. The CDR3 spans 13 residues. CDR3 in DNA: TGTGCCAGCAGAGGACTAGCGTCGGGGGAGCAGTACTTC. Residues: CASRGLASGEQYF.

This clone has only one observation. The CDR3 loop reads CASSLVGEGPQYF. The CDR3 DNA is TGCGCCAGCAGCTTGGTAGGGGAAGGGCCGCAGTATTTT. This rearrangement joins TRBV5-1 to TRBJ2-3; tentative D call: TRBD1 (5 bases). V gave up 0 bases and J gave up 10 bases, with 12 bases separating them. The CDR3 runs 13 residues. Germline V gene sequence: CDR1 SGHRS, CDR2 YFSETQ.

The chain couples TRBV29-1 to TRBJ2-3, with TRBD1 as a possible D gene (5 bases). Trimming removed 4 bases at V and 4 bases at J, with 6 bases between. CDR1 and CDR2 (germline): SQVTM, ANQGSEA. The CDR3 length is 11 residues. The CDR3 nucleotides are TGCAGCGTTGCAGGGCCAGATACGCAGTATTTT. Protein sequence: CSVAGPDTQYF.

The chain couples TRBV5-4 to TRBJ2-2, with 12 bases identical to TRBD2. Trimming cost V 4 bases and J 1 base; bases outside gene matches: 2. The CDR3 is made up of 16 amino acids. The V gene's germline CDR1 is SGHNT and CDR2 YYREEE (reference sequence). This CDR3 is CASSAGLAGNTGELFF. CDR3 sequence (DNA): TGTGCCAGCAGCGCGGGACTAGCGGGGAACACCGGGGAGCTGTTTTTT.

V usage is TRBV27 and J usage is TRBJ2-7, with D uncertain. CDR1 and CDR2 (germline): MNHEY, SMNVEV (reference sequence). The CDR3 is 13 amino acids. The ends were cut back, 4 bases at V and 6 bases at J, with 13 bases in the middle. CDR3 protein: CASSSGRRGEQYF. DNA of the CDR3: TGTGCCAGCAGTTCGGGTAGGAGAGGCGAGCAGTACTTC.

V usage is TRBV5-5 and J usage is TRBJ2-7; 7 nucleotides match TRBD1. V was pared by 4 bases and J by 0 bases, with 7 bases of the junction left unmatched. This CDR3 contains 15 residues. Germline loops: CDR1 SGHKS, CDR2 YYEKEE (reference sequence). As DNA, the CDR3 is TGTGCCAGCAGCGACAAAGACAGGGTCTCCTACGAGCAGTACTTC. The encoded protein is CASSDKDRVSYEQYF. The complete variable domain, with remaining parts taken from reference TRBV5-5 and TRBJ2-7, reads DAGVTQSPTHLIKTRGQQVTLRCSPISGHKSVSWYQQVLGQGPQFIFQYYEKEERGRGNFPDRFSARQFPNYSSELNVNALLLGDSALYLCASSDKDRVSYEQYFGPGTRLTVT.

The chain is built from TRBV25-1 and TRBJ1-2; 8 nucleotides match TRBD1. This CDR3 is 15 amino acids long. CDR1 is MGHDK, CDR2 SYGVNS, per germline. The V and J ends lost 3 bases and 7 bases, in that order; junction bases with no gene match: 10. CDR3 in DNA: TGTGCCAGCAGTGATAGCAGGGACAGGCTCCGTGGCTACACCTTC. Encoded protein: CASSDSRDRLRGYTF.

V and J are TRBV18 and TRBJ1-5, with TRBD1 as a possible D gene (6 bases). The V gene lost 1 base and the J gene lost 0 bases, with 10 bases spanning the gap. Germline V gene sequence: CDR1 KGHSH, CDR2 LQKENI. The CDR3 is made up of 16 amino acids. CDR3 coding DNA: TGTGCCAGCTCACCACGAACAGGGAATAGCAATCAGCCCCAGCATTTT. It translates to CASSPRTGNSNQPQHF.

The V and J genes are TRBV10-2 and TRBJ2-5; D remains unclear. V dropped 2 bases and J dropped 0 bases, with 10 bases sitting between them. The CDR3 totals 15 residues. Germline loops: CDR1 WSHSY, CDR2 SAAADI. CDR3 DNA sequence: TGCGCCAGCAGTGAGGACTTGCGCTACCAAGAGACCCAGTACTTC. Translated, it gives CASSEDLRYQETQYF.

The chain has TRBV10-3 and TRBJ1-5, with a tentative D call TRBD1 (6 bases). CDR1 and CDR2 from the germline V gene are ENHRY and SYGVKD. This CDR3 spans 13 amino acids. The V end lost 0 bases, the J end lost 11 bases, and 11 bases lay between the germline ends. In DNA form, the CDR3 reads TGTGCCATCAGTGAGTCGACAACAGGGTCCCAGCATTTT. Translating it yields CAISESTTGSQHF.

The V and J genes are TRBV25-1 and TRBJ2-7, with D maybe TRBD2 (6 bases). Trimming removed 0 bases at V and 9 bases at J, with 24 bases between. This CDR3 has 17 residues. CDR1 is MGHDK and CDR2 is SYGVNS in the germline V gene. The CDR3 region is CASSEYSLGLAHVRQYF. The CDR3 DNA reads as TGTGCCAGCAGTGAATACTCCCTTGGGCTAGCGCACGTCAGGCAGTACTTC.

The chain employs TRBV27 and TRBJ1-2, with D perhaps matching TRBD1 (5 bases). Germline V gives CDR1 MNHEY, CDR2 SMNVEV (reference sequence). V was clipped by 0 bases and J by 0 bases, with 14 bases between them. This CDR3 is 17 amino acids long. The CDR3 DNA follows: TGTGCCAGCAGTTTATCGAAGTCACCAGGGTCTAACTATGGCTACACCTTC. It codes for CASSLSKSPGSNYGYTF.

This clone was recorded only once. V is TRBV4-1 and J is TRBJ2-6, with TRBD2 matching over 9 bases. From germline, CDR1 is MGHRA and CDR2 YSYEKL. The CDR3 covers 19 residues. V lost 4 bases to trimming and J lost 0 bases; unmatched junction nucleotides: 10. As DNA, the CDR3 is TGCGCCAGCAGCCGAACAAGTCTAGCGGGGCCCTCTGGGGCCAACGTCCTGACTTTC. The encoded protein is CASSRTSLAGPSGANVLTF.

The V and J genes are TRBV15 and TRBJ2-7; TRBD1 matches 8 bases. The CDR3 sequence is 17 residues long. V was clipped by 5 bases and J by 6 bases; unmatched bases: 18. Germline CDR1 is LNHNV and CDR2 is YYDKDF (reference sequence). CDR3 nucleotides: TGTGCCACCAGCCGACCCGGTGGGACAGGTGGGGCGGGCGAGCAGTACTTC. Amino acids: CATSRPGGTGGAGEQYF. The full variable domain, its missing parts supplied by reference TRBV15 and TRBJ2-7, is DAMVIQNPRYQVTQFGKPVTLSCSQTLNHNVMYWYQQKSSQAPKLLFHYYDKDFNNEADTPDNFQSRRPNTSFCFLDIRSPGLGDTAMYLCATSRPGGTGGAGEQYFGPGTRLTVT.

The rearrangement links TRBV11-2 to TRBJ1-5; D remains unclear. The germline CDR1 and CDR2 sequences are SGHAT and FQNNGV. The V and J ends lost 5 bases and 2 bases respectively, with 13 bases between them. The CDR3 has 15 residues. Here the CDR3 reads CASSRGGSGNQPQHF. The CDR3 DNA is TGTGCCAGCAGCCGCGGAGGGTCGGGCAATCAGCCCCAGCATTTT.

The CDR3 DNA is TGTGCCAGCCTGGGGATTGGGAGGCGAGAGACCCAGTACTTC. It translates to CASLGIGRRETQYF. The V call is TRBV3-1 (or the pseudogene TRBV3-2), the J call TRBJ2-5; D perhaps matches TRBD2 (6 bases). The CDR3 is 14 amino acids. The V and J ends lost 8 bases and 4 bases respectively, with 17 bases between them. The germline CDR1 and CDR2 sequences are LGHDT and YNNKEL (reference sequence).

The rearrangement uses TRBV7-2 and TRBJ2-5; D unclear. This CDR3 has 15 amino acids. The ends were cut back, 5 bases at V and 3 bases at J, with 16 bases in the middle. The germline V gene has CDR1 SGHTA and CDR2 FQGNSA. CDR3 sequence reads: CASSPVAGPKETQYF. CDR3 DNA sequence: TGTGCCAGCAGCCCAGTGGCAGGCCCAAAAGAGACCCAGTACTTC.

The chain couples TRBV14 to TRBJ2-7, with 9 nucleotides matching TRBD1. Per germline, CDR1 SGHDN and CDR2 FVKESK. J gave up 1 base and V 5 bases, and 9 bases lay outside the gene matches. This CDR3 contains 16 residues. CDR3 amino acids: CASSIGGTGFSYEQYF. DNA for the CDR3: TGTGCCAGCAGCATCGGTGGGACAGGGTTTTCCTACGAGCAGTACTTC.

Only one count was recorded for this clone. J is TRBJ1-1 and V is TRBV19, with 9 positions matching TRBD1. This CDR3 has 15 residues. Germline values: CDR1 LNHDA, CDR2 SQIVND (reference sequence). The junction had 9 bases not matched to a gene; V was cut back by 6 bases and J by 4 bases. The CDR3 bases are TGTGCCAGTAGAAACGGACAGGGGCTGGGCACTGAAGCTTTCTTT. It translates to CASRNGQGLGTEAFF.